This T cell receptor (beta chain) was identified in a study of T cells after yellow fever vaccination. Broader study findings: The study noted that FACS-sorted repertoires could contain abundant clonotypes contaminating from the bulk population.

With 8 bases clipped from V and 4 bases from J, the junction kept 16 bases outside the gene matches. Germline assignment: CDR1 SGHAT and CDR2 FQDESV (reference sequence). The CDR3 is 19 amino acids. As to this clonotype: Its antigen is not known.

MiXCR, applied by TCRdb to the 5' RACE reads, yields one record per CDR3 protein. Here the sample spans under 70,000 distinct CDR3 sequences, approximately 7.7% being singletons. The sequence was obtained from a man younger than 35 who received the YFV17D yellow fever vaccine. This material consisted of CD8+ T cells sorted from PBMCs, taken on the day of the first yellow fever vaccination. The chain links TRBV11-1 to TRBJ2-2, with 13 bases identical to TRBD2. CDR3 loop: CASPHPGLAGKEGTGELFF. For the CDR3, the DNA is TGTGCCAGCCCTCACCCGGGACTAGCGGGGAAGGAGGGCACCGGGGAGCTGTTTTTT.